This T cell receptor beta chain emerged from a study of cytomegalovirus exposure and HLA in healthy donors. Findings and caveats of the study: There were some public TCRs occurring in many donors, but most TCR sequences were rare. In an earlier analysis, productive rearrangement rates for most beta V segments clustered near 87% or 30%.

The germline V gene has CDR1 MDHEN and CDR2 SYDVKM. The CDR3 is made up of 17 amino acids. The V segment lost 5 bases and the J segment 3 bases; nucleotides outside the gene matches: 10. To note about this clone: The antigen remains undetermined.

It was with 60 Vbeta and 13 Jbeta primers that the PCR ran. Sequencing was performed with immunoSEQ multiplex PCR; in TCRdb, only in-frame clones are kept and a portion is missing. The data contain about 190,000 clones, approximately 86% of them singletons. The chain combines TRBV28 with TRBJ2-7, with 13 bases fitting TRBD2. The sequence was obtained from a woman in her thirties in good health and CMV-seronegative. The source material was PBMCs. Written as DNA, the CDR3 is TGTGCCAGCAGTACCTTTCTGGGACTAGCGGGAATCTACGAGCAGTACTTC. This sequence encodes CASSTFLGLAGIYEQYF.